These T cell receptor beta chains were read from a single sample in a study of blood T cell repertoires in COVID-19. The data were produced by immunoSEQ multiplex PCR, yet TCRdb's version contains in-frame clones alone and is incomplete. This sample carries roughly 150,000 clones, about 83% of them seen once, and the ten largest clones take about 4.7%. The source material was peripheral blood. Source of these receptors: a human donor in a cohort sampled during active COVID-19. Each CDR3 is given with its conserved first and last residue. The order of the fields is D gene, V gene, J gene, CDR3 protein. D genes are given only for firm matches.

.	TRBV30	TRBJ1-4	CAWSSGLTPEKLFF
.	TRBV10-3	TRBJ2-1	CAISEGATRNEQFF
.	TRBV5-8	TRBJ1-1	CASRRDQGSNTEAFF
.	TRBV28	TRBJ1-2	CASSLLRTVYGYTF
.	TRBV9	TRBJ2-7	CASSVADSPYEQYF
TRBD2	TRBV27	TRBJ2-3	CASSPRLAPNLGGTDTQYF
TRBD2	TRBV6-2/TRBV6-3	TRBJ2-7	CASSYGLAGLGVNEQYF
.	TRBV28	TRBJ1-1	CASSSSKTGMNTEAFF
TRBD2	TRBV10-3	TRBJ2-7	CAATSGLAGHSPYEQYF
TRBD2	TRBV7-3	TRBJ2-3	CASSRSGGSTDTQYF
.	TRBV13	TRBJ2-5	CASSLQGSQETQYF
.	TRBV10-3	TRBJ1-6	CAISESGPENSPLHF
.	TRBV19	TRBJ2-1	CASMASFSYNEQFF
TRBD1	TRBV10-3	TRBJ2-7	CAISETGTGVPYEQYF
.	TRBV9	TRBJ1-3	CASSVQGSSGNTIYF
TRBD2	TRBV13	TRBJ2-7	CASSSHLRTGPGGEQYF
.	TRBV7-9	TRBJ2-7	CASSPYSYEQYF
.	TRBV24-1	TRBJ2-3	CATSLAADTQYF
.	TRBV6-1	TRBJ1-5	CASSEWGTGNQPQHF
.	TRBV2	TRBJ1-2	CASRRTEGNYGYTF
.	TRBV7-2	TRBJ1-6	CASSLGTDNSPLHF
.	TRBV12-3/TRBV12-4	TRBJ2-1	CASSFPGYNEQFF
.	TRBV21-1	TRBJ2-3	CASTNQRGALWYCGTDTQYF
.	TRBV3-1/TRBV3-2	TRBJ1-1	CASSQMPGDTEAFF
.	TRBV28	TRBJ1-2	CASVWGREFNYGYTF
.	TRBV24-1	TRBJ2-1	CATSDLGRGYNEQFF
.	TRBV3-1/TRBV3-2	TRBJ2-7	CASSPRSGGDAYEQYF
TRBD2	TRBV18	TRBJ2-1	CASFSGSLDNEQFF
.	TRBV7-2	TRBJ1-1	CASKGGRDRGEAFF
TRBD2	TRBV29-1	TRBJ2-2	CSVLTLAGANTGELFF
TRBD1	TRBV6-4	TRBJ1-4	CASSPSRDRGEKLFF
.	TRBV11-3	TRBJ2-5	CASSSLSPGETQYF
TRBD1	TRBV5-1	TRBJ1-6	CASSLETGENSPLHF
.	TRBV6-2/TRBV6-3	TRBJ2-7	CASSYGTPSYEQYF
TRBD1	TRBV2	TRBJ1-2	CASSNRDRAYGYTF
.	TRBV6-6	TRBJ2-4	CASRSGDAKNIQYF
TRBD1	TRBV5-1	TRBJ1-2	CASSLDRGAGGYTF
TRBD1	TRBV18	TRBJ2-7	CASSPDTGGGSYEQYF
TRBD1	TRBV11-3	TRBJ2-6	CASSSTGAGANVLTF
TRBD1	TRBV18	TRBJ2-1	CASSQGQGLGEQFF
.	TRBV21-1	TRBJ1-3	CASSKAPGEPGNTIYF
.	TRBV28	TRBJ2-5	CASSPSGVGETQYF
.	TRBV24-1	TRBJ2-3	CATGASGTDTQYF
TRBD2	TRBV6-5	TRBJ2-7	CASSAGTSGREDF
TRBD1	TRBV28	TRBJ1-1	CASNRWDRVVAFF
TRBD1	TRBV11-3	TRBJ2-1	CASSLVGTVYNEQFF
TRBD1	TRBV2	TRBJ1-1	CASRDRGWGGTEAFF
.	TRBV12-3/TRBV12-4	TRBJ1-5	CASSLGLNQPQHF
.	TRBV5-6	TRBJ2-5	CASSLEGHLQETQYF
TRBD2	TRBV5-6	TRBJ2-3	CASSLDWTSGIPDTQYF
.	TRBV15	TRBJ1-2	CATSRGPGLYGYTF
TRBD1	TRBV28	TRBJ2-7	CASRPTGTGGYEQYF
.	TRBV30	TRBJ2-7	CASGGPNPYEQYF
TRBD1	TRBV7-9	TRBJ2-7	CASSMGQGAYEQYF
.	TRBV4-1	TRBJ2-1	CASSQGDGSGTFF
TRBD1	TRBV7-9	TRBJ2-7	CASSWRTGNEQYF
.	TRBV4-1	TRBJ2-5	CASSHEGLRRGAQYF
.	TRBV10-3	TRBJ1-5	CAISESSSNQPQHF
.	TRBV28	TRBJ1-2	CASSLQGLGYTF
TRBD1	TRBV18	TRBJ1-2	CASSPLGTGSNYGYTF